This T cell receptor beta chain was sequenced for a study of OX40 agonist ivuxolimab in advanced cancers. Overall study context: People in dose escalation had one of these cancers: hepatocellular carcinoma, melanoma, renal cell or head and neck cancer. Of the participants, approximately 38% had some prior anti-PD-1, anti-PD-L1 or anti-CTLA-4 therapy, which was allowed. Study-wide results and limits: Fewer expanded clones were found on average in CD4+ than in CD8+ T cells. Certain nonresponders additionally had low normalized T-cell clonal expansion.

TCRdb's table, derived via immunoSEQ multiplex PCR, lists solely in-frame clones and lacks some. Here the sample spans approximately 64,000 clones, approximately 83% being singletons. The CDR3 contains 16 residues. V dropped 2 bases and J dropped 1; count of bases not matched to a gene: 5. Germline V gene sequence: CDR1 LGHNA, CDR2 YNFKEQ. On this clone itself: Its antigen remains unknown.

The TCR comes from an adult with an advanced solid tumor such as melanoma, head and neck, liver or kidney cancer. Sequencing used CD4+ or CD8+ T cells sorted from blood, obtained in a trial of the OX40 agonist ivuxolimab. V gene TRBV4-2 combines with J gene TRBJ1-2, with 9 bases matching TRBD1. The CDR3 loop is CASSQKGGQGNYGYTF. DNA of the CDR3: TGTGCCAGCAGCCAAAAGGGGGGACAGGGTAACTATGGCTACACCTTC.